This TCR beta chain was captured in a study of blood T cell repertoires in COVID-19. Study information: Acute-phase and convalescent COVID-19 samples originated in the United States, Italy and Spain. Sample material is recorded as cDNA or gDNA derived from T cells, B-cell-depleted T cells, or PBMCs.

This clone was observed a handful of times. In the original workflow: Reference gene primer amplification yielded estimated nucleated cell counts. Sequenced by immunoSEQ multiplex PCR; TCRdb stores in-frame clones only, minus some. The V and J calls and clone size were taken over from that table, and D and trimming were inferred from the DNA. Counted here are about 180,000 clones, roughly 80% occurring once; the ten biggest clones make up 11% to 15%. Germline lookup yields CDR1 LGHNA and CDR2 YNFKEQ. V was pared by 2 bases and J by 4 bases, with 11 bases between. CDR3 size: 14 residues. Sequenced: peripheral blood. This chain joins TRBV4-2 and TRBJ1-1; unclear D gene. This clonotype was sampled from a man between 18 and 29 years old with active or convalescent COVID-19. The CDR3 DNA follows: TGTGCCAGCAGCCAAAGGGAGTTAAGCACTGAAGCTTTCTTT. Translated: CASSQRELSTEAFF.